This T cell receptor (beta chain) was identified during a study of CD8+ T cells in alopecia areata. Notes on the study in general: Normal scalp showed lower clonality than lesional scalp, especially alopecia totalis/universalis.

Concerning this clone: Its antigen is as yet unknown.

CDR3 length: 15 amino acids. The germline CDR1 and CDR2 sequences are LGHNA and YNFKEQ. Trimming stripped 4 bases from V and 1 base from J, with 13 bases between. Sequencing relied on a cDNA template that was reverse transcribed from extracted RNA. The data were produced by immunoSEQ multiplex PCR, yet TCRdb's version contains in-frame clones alone and is incomplete. This table holds 150,000 to 200,000 clones, 45% to 60% found once. The chain combines TRBV4-2 with TRBJ2-5, with D unresolved. Source material: CD4+ T cells sorted from blood. The TCR was taken from a human donor in good health. The CDR3 DNA is TGTGCCAGCAGCCGAAGGGCTTTAGGCCAAGAGACCCAGTACTTC. It encodes CASSRRALGQETQYF.